The next 25 T cell receptor beta chains were all read from a single sample in a study of blood T cell repertoires in COVID-19. Sequenced by immunoSEQ multiplex PCR; TCRdb stores in-frame clones only, minus some. The table has about 100,000 clones, just over 85% seen once; the top ten hold approximately 5.3%. The specimen sequenced was peripheral blood. The receptors were sampled from a human donor in a cohort sampled during active COVID-19.

The J gene is TRBJ2-7, the V gene TRBV10-3; tentative D call: TRBD1 (5 bases). Germline CDR1 reads ENHRY; CDR2 reads SYGVKD. The CDR3 runs to 12 residues. The germline V and J ends were trimmed by 8 bases and 4 bases, with 12 bases remaining between them. The DNA for the CDR3 is TGTGCCATCTCCAGGGCCGCTTACGAGCAGTACTTC. It is translated as CAISRAAYEQYF.

The chain carries TRBV4-3 and TRBJ2-3, with 14 positions matching TRBD2. The CDR3 has 16 amino acids. V was pared by 4 bases and J by 5 bases, with 5 bases of the junction left unmatched. Germline CDR1 LGHNA, CDR2 YSLEER. The CDR3 nucleotides read TGCGCCAGCAGCCTCGGGACTAGCGGGAGTGGAGATACGCAGTATTTT. Protein product: CASSLGTSGSGDTQYF.

Notes on this clone: At one end, the junction sequence differs from germline, possibly due to a read error. Distinct nucleotide sequences in the sample also encode this CDR3. This rearrangement joins TRBV9 to TRBJ1-6; D might be TRBD1 (5 bases). Germline V lookup: CDR1 SGDLS, CDR2 YYNGEE. The CDR3 consists of 15 residues. The CDR3 region has the DNA TGTGCTAGCAGCGTAGACGGTCAGGGTCATTCACCCCTCCACTTT. Translated: CASSVDGQGHSPLHF.

The chain combines TRBV6-5 with TRBJ1-4, with unresolved D. The CDR3 length is 13 residues. The V gene lost 6 bases and the J gene lost 17 bases, with 22 bases spanning the gap. Germline V gene lookup returns CDR1 MNHEY and CDR2 SVGAGI. CDR3 nucleotide sequence: TGTGCCAGCAGGCGGGCGCCCGTCAGGAGGCTCTTTTTT. Translating gives CASRRAPVRRLFF.

V usage is TRBV6-6 and J usage is TRBJ2-1, with D possibly matching TRBD2 (6 bases). CDR3 length: 15 amino acids. Germline CDR1 reads MNHNY; CDR2 reads SVGAGI (reference sequence). V was shortened by 3 bases and J by 8 bases, with 17 bases between the two germline ends. CDR3 residues: CASSYKEGRSDEQFF. As DNA, the CDR3 is TGTGCCAGCAGTTATAAGGAGGGCCGATCCGATGAGCAGTTCTTC.

J is TRBJ2-1 and V is TRBV15; D not resolved. CDR1 LNHNV and CDR2 YYDKDF come from the germline V gene (reference sequence). V was cut by 0 bases and J by 1 base, with 7 bases left in between. The CDR3 totals 15 residues. The CDR3: CATSRDRESYNEQFF. As DNA, the CDR3 is TGTGCCACCAGCAGAGATAGAGAGTCCTACAATGAGCAGTTCTTC. Complete variable domain (other parts from reference TRBV15 and TRBJ2-1): DAMVIQNPRYQVTQFGKPVTLSCSQTLNHNVMYWYQQKSSQAPKLLFHYYDKDFNNEADTPDNFQSRRPNTSFCFLDIRSPGLGDTAMYLCATSRDRESYNEQFFGPGTRLTVL.

The V call is TRBV10-3, the J call TRBJ2-4, with a weak D call TRBD2 (7 bases). The CDR3 sequence is 15 residues long. V lost 0 bases to trimming and J lost 4 bases, with 10 bases between them. CDR1 ENHRY and CDR2 SYGVKD come from the germline V gene. In nucleotides, the CDR3 is TGTGCCATCAGTGAGTCGGGGAGGGGGAAAAACATTCAGTACTTC. This sequence encodes CAISESGRGKNIQYF.

The chain links TRBV3-1 (or the pseudogene TRBV3-2) to TRBJ2-6; the match to TRBD1 covers 7 bases. Germline V gene sequence: CDR1 LGHDT, CDR2 YNNKEL (reference sequence). This CDR3 contains 16 residues. V was pared by 3 bases and J by 2 bases, with 4 bases of the junction left unmatched. The CDR3 protein is CASSHMQGAGANVLTF. The CDR3 coding sequence is TGTGCCAGCAGCCACATGCAGGGGGCTGGGGCCAACGTCCTGACTTTC.

The CDR3 DNA reads TGTGCCAGCAGCGTAGGGGCAGCTAACTATGGCTACACCTTC. Its protein product is CASSVGAANYGYTF. The V call is TRBV9, the J call TRBJ1-2, with D uncertain. V was clipped by 0 bases and J by 0 bases, with 6 bases between them. This CDR3 is built from 14 residues. The germline V gene encodes CDR1 SGDLS and CDR2 YYNGEE.

This chain links TRBV18 with TRBJ1-2; D may be TRBD1 (6 bases). The CDR3 runs to 15 residues. The V and J ends lost 1 base and 4 bases respectively, with 13 bases between them. Germline-derived CDR1 and CDR2 are KGHSH and LQKENI. The CDR3 protein is CASSPQGESSYGYTF. CDR3 coding DNA: TGTGCCAGCTCACCACAGGGGGAATCTAGCTATGGCTACACCTTC.

Points on this clone: Other DNA sequences within the sample encode an identical CDR3. The rearrangement uses TRBV6-5 and TRBJ2-7, with 9 nucleotides matching TRBD1. CDR3 size: 15 residues. V gave up 2 bases and J gave up 1 base; unmatched junction bases: 3. In germline, CDR1 is MNHEY, CDR2 SVGAGI. The CDR3 sequence: CASSYSGTGSYEQYF. The CDR3 DNA is TGTGCCAGCAGTTACAGTGGGACAGGGTCCTACGAGCAGTACTTC.

V usage is TRBV21-1 and J usage is TRBJ2-7; the table calls TRBD1, which could not be checked here. TRBV21-1 represents a pseudogene. CDR3 size: 16 residues. The CDR3 region has the DNA TGTGCCAGTCAGCTTCCATTCCGGGACAGGGGTTACGAGCAGTACTTC. This codes for CASQLPFRDRGYEQYF.

The chain combines TRBV24-1 with TRBJ2-1; 8 bases are shared with TRBD2. V gave up 5 bases and J gave up 0 bases; unmatched junction bases: 11. CDR1 and CDR2 from the germline V gene are KGHDR and SFDVKD. The CDR3 covers 18 residues. The CDR3 nucleotides are TGTGCCACCAGTGGGTCCTGGACTAGCAAGAGCTCCTACAATGAGCAGTTCTTC. This sequence encodes CATSGSWTSKSSYNEQFF.

For the CDR3, the DNA is TGTGCCAGCAGCTTAGTCGGGTACAATGAGCAGTTCTTC. It encodes CASSLVGYNEQFF. This chain uses TRBV7-8 with TRBJ2-1; the D is unclear. CDR3 length: 13 residues. V was shortened by 1 base and J by 4 bases, with 5 bases between the two germline ends. In germline, CDR1 is SGHVS, CDR2 FQNEAQ.

The chain recombines TRBV5-4 with TRBJ2-7; possible D gene TRBD2, 6 bases. Germline V gives CDR1 SGHNT, CDR2 YYREEE (reference sequence). The germline V and J ends were trimmed by 0 bases and 4 bases, with 20 bases remaining between them. CDR3 size: 17 residues. The CDR3 nucleotides read TGTGCCAGCAGCTTGGCCCCCCTCGGGGGTTCCTCTTACGAGCAGTACTTC. It codes for CASSLAPLGGSSYEQYF. Full variable domain (rest looked up from reference TRBV5-4 and TRBJ2-7): ETGVTQSPTHLIKTRGQQVTLRCSSQSGHNTVSWYQQALGQGPQFIFQYYREEENGRGNFPPRFSGLQFPNYSSELNVNALELDDSALYLCASSLAPLGGSSYEQYFGPGTRLTVT.

This chain uses TRBV9 with TRBJ2-7; the match to TRBD1 covers 9 bases. Germline V gene data show CDR1 as SGDLS and CDR2 as YYNGEE. This CDR3 region has 15 residues. The V gene end was trimmed by 3 bases and the J gene end by 3 bases; junction bases not matched to a gene: 7. The CDR3, as DNA: TGTGCCAGCAGCGCCGGACAGGGGACATTCTACGAGCAGTACTTC. This encodes CASSAGQGTFYEQYF.

This clone is a singleton in its sample. V and J are TRBV28 and TRBJ2-5, with D perhaps TRBD2 (7 bases). From germline, CDR1 is MDHEN and CDR2 SYDVKM. The CDR3 covers 15 residues. Trimming removed 10 bases at V and 4 bases at J, with 22 bases between. This CDR3 reads CATQAGGGGGETQYF. CDR3 nucleotide sequence: TGTGCCACCCAAGCCGGGGGCGGGGGTGGAGAGACCCAGTACTTC.

This clone was seen a handful of times. The V gene is TRBV6-4, the J gene TRBJ2-1; 10 bases are shared with TRBD2. V was pared by 0 bases and J by 9 bases, with 8 bases of the junction left unmatched. The CDR3 is made up of 16 amino acids. Germline lookup yields CDR1 MRHNA and CDR2 SNTAGT. In nucleotides, the CDR3 is TGTGCCAGCAGTGACTCGAGCGGGAGGGCCTCTGGTGAGCAGTTCTTC. It translates to CASSDSSGRASGEQFF.

This sequence joins TRBV24-1 and TRBJ1-5; perhaps TRBD1 as D (6 bases). Germline CDR1 is KGHDR and CDR2 is SFDVKD. CDR3 length equals 14 residues. Trimming left V 10 bases short and J 6 bases short, with 18 bases between. In DNA, the CDR3 is TGTGCCACTAGCATCGGGGGGGCGAGTCAGCCCCAGCATTTT. Translating it yields CATSIGGASQPQHF.

The genes are TRBV28 and TRBJ1-3, with D unresolved. The CDR3 totals 16 residues. The V gene lost 3 bases and the J gene lost 2 bases, with 14 bases spanning the gap. Germline lookup yields CDR1 MDHEN and CDR2 SYDVKM. The CDR3 DNA follows: TGTGCCAGCAGTTTTGTGGGAAGGGAGGCTGGAAACACCATATATTTT. Protein sequence: CASSFVGREAGNTIYF.

The chain uses TRBV5-1 and TRBJ2-3; TRBD1 aligns across 10 bases. Germline CDR1 reads SGHRS; CDR2 reads YFSETQ. The CDR3 runs 15 residues. The trim removed 0 bases at V and 2 bases at J, leaving 0 bases unmatched. In DNA, the CDR3 is TGCGCCAGCAGCTTGGGACAGGGGGCCACAGATACGCAGTATTTT. Its protein product is CASSLGQGATDTQYF.

The gene calls are TRBV5-6 and TRBJ1-2; D gene ambiguous. V lost 1 base and J lost 8, with 9 bases in between. CDR1 SGHDT and CDR2 YYEEEE come from the germline V gene. The CDR3 has 12 residues. The CDR3 protein is CASSLRGNGYTF. The CDR3 coding sequence is TGTGCCAGCAGCTTGAGAGGGAACGGCTACACCTTC.

CDR3 DNA: TGTGCCAGTACCTACCCGGGACTAGCAGGCAATGAGCAGTTCTTC. Protein sequence: CASTYPGLAGNEQFF. This chain uses TRBV19 with TRBJ2-1, with 9 positions matching TRBD2. Trimming cost V 7 bases and J 6 bases; bases outside gene matches: 10. Per germline, CDR1 LNHDA and CDR2 SQIVND (reference sequence). The CDR3 runs to 15 residues.

V usage is TRBV3-1 (or the pseudogene TRBV3-2) and J usage is TRBJ1-4; a possible D gene is TRBD1 (5 bases). Per germline, CDR1 LGHDT and CDR2 YNNKEL (reference sequence). The CDR3 contains 13 residues. V was trimmed by 2 bases and J by 8 bases, leaving 9 bases between them. CDR3 sequence: CASSQKGVEKLFF. In nucleotides, the CDR3 is TGTGCCAGCAGCCAAAAAGGGGTGGAAAAACTGTTTTTT.

This clone has a count of ten or more. V usage is TRBV5-1 and J usage is TRBJ2-7, with 8 nucleotides matching TRBD2. This CDR3 comprises 13 residues. V shed 5 bases, J shed 4 bases, and the junction held 5 bases outside the gene matches. Germline assignment: CDR1 SGHRS and CDR2 YFSETQ. Here the CDR3 reads CASSREGRYEQYF. The CDR3, as DNA: TGCGCCAGCAGTCGGGAGGGCAGGTACGAGCAGTACTTC.